This TCR beta chain was recovered during a study of blood T cell repertoires in COVID-19. Study in general: Samples representing acute and convalescent COVID-19 were sourced from the United States, Italy and Spain. The cDNA or gDNA used as material had been derived from T cells, B-cell-depleted T cells, or PBMCs.

As originally analysed: Amplification with reference gene primers provided the estimates of nucleated cell counts. Data came from immunoSEQ multiplex PCR; TCRdb stores just in-frame clones and leaves some out. For V, J and clone size, that table is used; D and trimming come from the DNA. The repertoire consists of almost 200,000 clones, with roughly nine tenths occurring once and the leading ten covering 0.65% to 0.95%. This CDR3 contains 15 residues. Germline V gene data show CDR1 as LGHDT and CDR2 as YNNKEL (reference sequence). V gave up 4 bases and J gave up 7 bases; unmatched junction bases: 11.

The chain joins TRBV3-1 (or the pseudogene TRBV3-2) to TRBJ2-7; 9 bases line up with TRBD1. Sample: peripheral blood. The TCR was taken from a woman between 65 and 79 years old with acute or convalescent COVID-19. The CDR3, as DNA: TGTGCCAGCAGCCCTTTAATGACAGGGGGAGGAGAGCAGTACTTC. It is translated as CASSPLMTGGGEQYF.